This T cell receptor (beta chain) stems from a study of blood T cell repertoires in COVID-19 (TCRdb year 2020). Notes on the research overall: Collaborator samples came from the United States, Italy and Spain and covered acute and convalescent phases of COVID-19. Subjects who had been exposed to COVID-19, were actively infected with it, or had recovered from it provided the deeply sampled blood TCRbeta repertoires that made up the dataset. The material from the prospective study consisted of cDNA or gDNA derived from T cells, B-cell-depleted T cells, or PBMCs. A freely available public database, intended as a resource for researchers studying the immune response to SARS-CoV-2, is where the repertoires were released. Samples were obtained from the ongoing ImmuneRACE study (first 160 participants) and from 950 to 1,500 subjects provided by 6 global collaborators. A de-identified subject ID, COVID-19 status, age in years and sex were almost always included in the sample metadata. Where available, HLA class I and class II types were obtained from metadata supplied by the sample provider rather than from assay-based typing.

TCRbeta CDR3 regions were amplified from genomic DNA using the immunoSEQ Assay, a bias-controlled multiplex PCR. Processing in the source paper ran as follows. The number of nucleated cells in each sample was estimated from the amplification of reference gene primers within the assay. Sequence reads were collapsed and filtered to measure the absolute abundance of every unique TCRbeta CDR3 rearrangement. For each sample, productive Simpson clonality was calculated by taking the square root of Simpson's diversity index across productive rearrangements. TCRdb holds this immuneACCESS table with in-frame rearrangements only. Some clones are missing; in checked studies, unresolved V genes explain under half, and the rest has no known cause. From that table come the V and J calls and clone size; the DNA was used to work out D and trimming. Recorded for this sample are fewer than 80,000 clones; 85% to 90% of them occurred a single time. The ten most abundant clones make up over 2.5% of the sample.

The collaborating institutions used their own protocols to collect whole blood in K2EDTA tubes. For TCRbeta analysis, collaborators shipped samples as frozen whole blood, isolated PBMCs, or DNA extracted from either of those sample types. As concerns this clone: Its binding antigen is unknown. No much larger clonotype is one base removed from it; base qualities were not supplied.

Summary of the overall study and its limitations: The amount of clinical and demographic metadata varied by source and participant and was provided uncurated.

In the germline V gene, CDR1 corresponds to SGHVS and CDR2 to FQNEAQ. Spanning cysteine to phenylalanine, the CDR3 consists of 11 amino acids. The entry retains the CDR3 DNA only, 33 bases that are in frame from base 1. The germline ends are 7 bases apart after V is trimmed by 10 bases and J by 0 bases. The sequence joins TRBV7-8 to TRBJ2-7; the best D guess is TRBD2, with 5 bases matching. Sequenced: peripheral blood. This TCR came from a human donor in a cohort sampled during active COVID-19. The CDR3 protein is CATGSSYEQYF. The nucleotides are TGTGCCACTGGGAGCTCCTACGAGCAGTACTTC.